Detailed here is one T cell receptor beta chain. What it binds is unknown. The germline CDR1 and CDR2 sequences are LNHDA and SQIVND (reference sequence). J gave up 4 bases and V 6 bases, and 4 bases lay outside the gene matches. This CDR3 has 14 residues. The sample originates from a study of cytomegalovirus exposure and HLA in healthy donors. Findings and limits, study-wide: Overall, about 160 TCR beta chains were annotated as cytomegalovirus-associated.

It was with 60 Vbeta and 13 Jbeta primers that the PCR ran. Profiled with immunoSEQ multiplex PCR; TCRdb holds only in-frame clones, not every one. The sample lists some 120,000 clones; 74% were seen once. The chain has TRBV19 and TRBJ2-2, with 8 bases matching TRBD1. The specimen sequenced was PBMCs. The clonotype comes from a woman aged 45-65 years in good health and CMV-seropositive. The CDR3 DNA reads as TGTGCCAGTAGCAGGACAGGGAGCACCGGGGAGCTGTTTTTT. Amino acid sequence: CASSRTGSTGELFF. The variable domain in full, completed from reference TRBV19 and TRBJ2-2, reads DGGITQSPKYLFRKEGQNVTLSCEQNLNHDAMYWYRQDPGQGLRLIYYSQIVNDFQKGDIAEGYSVSREKKESFPLTVTSAQKNPTAFYLCASSRTGSTGELFFGEGSRLTVL.